These 32 T cell receptor beta chains came from one sample sequenced in a study of blood T cell repertoires in COVID-19. Profiled with immunoSEQ multiplex PCR; TCRdb holds only in-frame clones, not every one. The profile shows 130,000 to 150,000 clones, over 65% of them singletons. The source material was peripheral blood. Every receptor here comes from a human donor in a cohort sampled during active COVID-19.

This chain joins TRBV5-4 and TRBJ2-5, with TRBD2 matching over 8 bases. Germline lookup yields CDR1 SGHNT and CDR2 YYREEE (reference sequence). CDR3 length equals 14 residues. V trimming: 2 bases; J trimming: 5 bases; junction bases outside the gene matches: 5. The CDR3 region is CASSFSGAGETQYF. The CDR3 DNA follows: TGTGCCAGCAGCTTTAGCGGGGCCGGTGAGACCCAGTACTTC.

This sequence joins TRBV4-1 and TRBJ1-5, with TRBD1 matching 7 bases. V lost 0 bases and J lost 0; bases outside the gene matches: 5. This CDR3 contains 17 residues. Germline V lookup: CDR1 MGHRA, CDR2 YSYEKL. CDR3 DNA sequence: TGCGCCAGCAGCCAAGACACAGGGGCGGATAGCAATCAGCCCCAGCATTTT. Its protein is CASSQDTGADSNQPQHF.

J is TRBJ2-1 and V is TRBV6-5; 11 bases are shared with TRBD2. The V gene's germline CDR1 is MNHEY and CDR2 SVGAGI. The CDR3 contains 15 residues. V lost 10 bases, J lost 0 bases, and 5 bases stayed unmatched. The CDR3 DNA sequence: TGTGCCACCCGACTAGCGGGAAACTCCTACAATGAGCAGTTCTTC. Encoded protein: CATRLAGNSYNEQFF.

The chain is built from TRBV12-3 or TRBV12-4 and TRBJ2-2; D remains unclear. V was pared by 7 bases and J by 3 bases, with 9 bases between. This CDR3 comprises 13 residues. The CDR3 reads CASTPRDTGELFF. CDR3 bases: TGTGCCAGCACCCCTCGAGACACCGGGGAGCTGTTTTTT.

This clone has just one count. Written as DNA, the CDR3 is TGTGCCAGCAGTGACCGGGACACAAAGGGGACAGATACGCAGTATTTT. This translates into CASSDRDTKGTDTQYF. The V gene is TRBV6-1, the J gene TRBJ2-3; possibly TRBD1 for D (6 bases). The ends were cut back, 3 bases at V and 3 bases at J, with 16 bases in the middle. The CDR3 extends over 16 amino acids. Germline V gene sequence: CDR1 MNHNS, CDR2 SASEGT.

The chain recombines TRBV5-1 with TRBJ2-1, with 9 nucleotides matching TRBD1. With V trimmed by 3 bases and J by 0 bases, 7 bases remained unmatched. CDR1 and CDR2 from the germline V gene are SGHRS and YFSETQ. The CDR3 contains 17 residues. For the CDR3, the DNA is TGCGCCAGCAGCTCAACCACAGGGGGCGTCTCCTACAATGAGCAGTTCTTC. This codes for CASSSTTGGVSYNEQFF.

The rearrangement uses TRBV12-3 or TRBV12-4 and TRBJ1-1, with TRBD1 matching 7 bases. This CDR3 comprises 13 residues. Unmatched junction bases numbered 4, after V lost 8 bases and J lost 1 base. In DNA, the CDR3 is TGTGCCAGCCGACAGGGAGAGAACACTGAAGCTTTCTTT. Protein product: CASRQGENTEAFF.

The chain has TRBV4-2 and TRBJ2-3; 9 bases are a match to TRBD2. Germline values: CDR1 LGHNA, CDR2 YNFKEQ. This CDR3 is built from 16 residues. V was pared by 0 bases and J by 6 bases, with 7 bases of the junction left unmatched. The CDR3 region has the DNA TGTGCCAGCAGCCAAGAAGTAGCGGGAGATCCGGATACGCAGTATTTT. Translating it yields CASSQEVAGDPDTQYF.

V and J are TRBV11-2 and TRBJ2-5, with TRBD2 matching over 12 bases. J lost 4 bases, V lost 3 bases, and 0 bases had no gene match. The germline gives CDR1 SGHAT, CDR2 FQNNGV. The CDR3 spans 14 residues. The CDR3 coding sequence is TGTGCCAGCAGCTTGACTAGCGGGAGAGAGACCCAGTACTTC. As protein: CASSLTSGRETQYF.

This sequence joins TRBV7-6 and TRBJ2-2; 10 nucleotides agree with TRBD2. This CDR3 has 16 amino acids. Germline CDR1 is SGHVS and CDR2 is FNYEAQ. The J segment lost 3 bases and the V segment lost 4 bases, leaving 5 bases of the junction unmatched. The CDR3 here is CASSYSGGLDTGELFF. CDR3 nucleotide sequence: TGTGCCAGCAGCTATAGCGGGGGGCTGGACACCGGGGAGCTGTTTTTT.

The rearrangement links TRBV7-9 to TRBJ1-3, with TRBD1 matching over 7 bases. The germline gives CDR1 SEHNR, CDR2 FQNEAQ (reference sequence). J lost 4 bases, V lost 5 bases, and 17 bases had no gene match. The CDR3 has 18 amino acids. This CDR3 reads CASSDPRTGGNEGNTIYF. CDR3 coding DNA: TGTGCCAGCAGCGACCCTCGGACAGGAGGGAATGAAGGAAACACCATATATTTT. Drawing the rest from reference TRBV7-9 and TRBJ1-3, the complete variable domain is DTGVSQNPRHKITKRGQNVTFRCDPISEHNRLYWYRQTLGQGPEFLTYFQNEAQLEKSRLLSDRFSAERPKGSFSTLEIQRTEQGDSAMYLCASSDPRTGGNEGNTIYFGEGSWLTVV.

The chain is built from TRBV2 and TRBJ2-3; 7 bases align to TRBD2. Germline V gives CDR1 SNHLY, CDR2 FYNNEI. CDR3 length: 19 amino acids. V lost 2 bases to trimming and J lost 0 bases; unmatched junction nucleotides: 14. The CDR3 DNA reads TGTGCCAGCAGTGAAAGAGTGCGCTCCTCCGGGGGGAGCACAGATACGCAGTATTTT. Its translation is CASSERVRSSGGSTDTQYF.

V is TRBV6-1 and J is TRBJ2-7; 10 bases fit TRBD1. The CDR3 contains 18 residues. J lost 2 bases, V lost 4 bases, and 14 bases had no gene match. Germline V gene sequence: CDR1 MNHNS, CDR2 SASEGT. CDR3 sequence reads: CASSGGARWDRGAYEQYF. The CDR3 nucleotides are TGTGCCAGCAGTGGGGGGGCGAGGTGGGACAGGGGAGCCTACGAGCAGTACTTC.

The rearrangement joins TRBV19 to TRBJ1-2, with D unclear. The CDR3 spans 15 residues. V lost 5 bases to trimming and J lost 4 bases, with 17 bases between them. Germline-derived CDR1 and CDR2 are LNHDA and SQIVND (reference sequence). CDR3 in amino acids: CASSPLRSPFYGYTF. In DNA form, the CDR3 reads TGTGCCAGTAGTCCCCTCAGATCGCCCTTCTATGGCTACACCTTC.

This clone is a singleton in its sample. This chain links TRBV7-3 with TRBJ1-5; no firm D call. V gave up 5 bases and J gave up 0 bases, with 2 bases separating them. Per the germline V gene, CDR1 is SGHTA and CDR2 is FQGTGA. The CDR3 sequence is 12 residues long. CDR3 coding DNA: TGTGCCAGCAGCCGTAGCAATCAGCCCCAGCATTTT. This gives the protein CASSRSNQPQHF.

The chain recombines TRBV3-1 (or the pseudogene TRBV3-2) with TRBJ2-5; 9 nucleotides match TRBD1. Germline CDR1 reads LGHDT; CDR2 reads YNNKEL (reference sequence). CDR3 length: 15 residues. The V and J ends lost 3 bases and 5 bases, in that order; junction bases with no gene match: 7. The CDR3 here is CASSQEDRGWETQYF. The DNA for the CDR3 is TGTGCCAGCAGCCAGGAGGACAGGGGATGGGAGACCCAGTACTTC.

The chain carries TRBV5-1 and TRBJ2-7, with D hard to call. The ends were cut back, 0 bases at V and 3 bases at J, with 7 bases in the middle. The CDR3 loop spans 13 amino acids. Germline CDR1 reads SGHRS; CDR2 reads YFSETQ. CDR3 bases: TGCGCCAGCAGCTTGGTAGCCGTCTACGAGCAGTACGTC. This codes for CASSLVAVYEQYV.

CDR3 sequence (DNA): TGTGCCACCAGCAGAGGCGGGGGTGACTATGGCTACACCTTC. It specifies CATSRGGGDYGYTF. V usage is TRBV15 and J usage is TRBJ1-2; D is possibly TRBD1 (5 bases). CDR1 and CDR2 (germline): LNHNV, YYDKDF (reference sequence). The CDR3 is made up of 14 amino acids. The ends were cut back, 1 base at V and 3 bases at J, with 9 bases in the middle.

V usage is TRBV25-1 and J usage is TRBJ2-5; D unclear. The CDR3 runs to 13 residues. Germline CDR1 is MGHDK and CDR2 is SYGVNS. Deletions cut 3 bases from V and 3 bases from J, with 8 bases between. The CDR3 DNA sequence: TGTGCCAGCAGTGACAGCGATGAAGAGACCCAGTACTTC. This translates into CASSDSDEETQYF.

The chain combines TRBV11-3 with TRBJ2-1, with TRBD1 matching 7 bases. CDR1 is SGHNT, CDR2 YENEEA, per germline. The CDR3 runs to 17 residues. After removal of 0 bases from V and 7 bases from J, the junction contained 12 bases not matched to a gene. The CDR3 sequence is CASSLDSADRPRNEQFF. The CDR3 bases are TGTGCCAGCAGCTTAGATTCCGCGGACAGGCCTCGGAATGAGCAGTTCTTC.

This chain connects TRBV3-1 (or the pseudogene TRBV3-2) to TRBJ2-3; 8 nucleotides agree with TRBD2. V lost 3 bases to trimming and J lost 10 bases; unmatched junction nucleotides: 6. The CDR3 consists of 13 residues. CDR1 and CDR2 (germline): LGHDT, YNNKEL (reference sequence). The CDR3 protein is CASSQGLVRAQYF. The CDR3 DNA reads TGTGCCAGCAGCCAGGGACTAGTCAGAGCGCAGTATTTT.

The chain uses TRBV2 and TRBJ1-1, with unresolved D. CDR3 length equals 13 residues. Trimming left V 0 bases short and J 3 bases short, with 5 bases between. Germline V gene sequence: CDR1 SNHLY, CDR2 FYNNEI. The CDR3 nucleotides read TGTGCCAGCAGTGAAGCATCGGACACTGAAGCTTTCTTT. Translated: CASSEASDTEAFF.

This sequence joins TRBV27 and TRBJ2-5; no firm D call. The ends were cut back, 8 bases at V and 7 bases at J, with 17 bases in the middle. The CDR3 has 13 amino acids. Looked up from germline, CDR1 is MNHEY and CDR2 is SMNVEV (reference sequence). The CDR3 is CASFPDSPGTQYF. CDR3 nucleotides: TGTGCCAGCTTTCCCGACTCTCCCGGGACCCAGTACTTC.

The rearrangement joins TRBV3-1 (or the pseudogene TRBV3-2) to TRBJ1-4; weak D call: TRBD1 (5 bases). The CDR3 is made up of 18 amino acids. Per germline, CDR1 LGHDT and CDR2 YNNKEL (reference sequence). Trimming took 5 bases from V and 0 from J, leaving 19 bases between them. CDR3 sequence: CASSGGKQRPATNEKLFF. For the CDR3, the DNA is TGTGCCAGCAGCGGGGGGAAACAGCGACCAGCAACTAATGAAAAACTGTTTTTT.

The gene calls are TRBV12-3 or TRBV12-4 and TRBJ2-7; D is unresolved. V lost 2 bases to trimming and J lost 4 bases, with 6 bases between them. This CDR3 spans 12 amino acids. CDR3 nucleotides: TGTGCCAGCAGTTTATCAGGATACGAGCAGTACTTC. Translated, it gives CASSLSGYEQYF.

V is TRBV2 and J is TRBJ1-1; 12 positions match TRBD1. This CDR3 is 16 amino acids long. Germline V gene sequence: CDR1 SNHLY, CDR2 FYNNEI. The V segment lost 6 bases and the J segment 1 base; nucleotides outside the gene matches: 6. In DNA, the CDR3 is TGTGCCAGCAGCCCGGGACAGGGGGCAAGGAACACTGAAGCTTTCTTT. It codes for CASSPGQGARNTEAFF.

The V call is TRBV9, the J call TRBJ1-1; D remains unclear. The germline gives CDR1 SGDLS, CDR2 YYNGEE. The CDR3 totals 14 residues. The germline V and J ends were trimmed by 0 bases and 2 bases, with 8 bases remaining between them. The CDR3 is CASSVDGANTEAFF. The CDR3 DNA sequence: TGTGCCAGCAGCGTAGACGGAGCAAACACTGAAGCTTTCTTT.

The chain joins TRBV5-6 to TRBJ1-2, with 7 bases matching TRBD1. The length of the CDR3 is 14 residues. Germline-derived CDR1 and CDR2 are SGHDT and YYEEEE. The trim removed 4 bases at V and 5 bases at J, leaving 8 bases unmatched. The CDR3 protein is CASSNRQGGYGYTF. DNA of the CDR3: TGTGCCAGCAGCAACCGACAGGGAGGTTATGGCTACACCTTC.

The DNA of the CDR3 is TGTGCCAGTAGTATAGCCGGGACAGGGGTGGATAATGAGCAGTTCTTC. It yields the protein CASSIAGTGVDNEQFF. The chain uses TRBV19 and TRBJ2-1; 10 nucleotides match TRBD1. Germline V gives CDR1 LNHDA, CDR2 SQIVND (reference sequence). This CDR3 has 16 residues. The junction had 7 bases not matched to a gene; V was cut back by 1 base and J by 7 bases. Full variable domain (outside the CDR3, taken from reference TRBV19 and TRBJ2-1): DGGITQSPKYLFRKEGQNVTLSCEQNLNHDAMYWYRQDPGQGLRLIYYSQIVNDFQKGDIAEGYSVSREKKESFPLTVTSAQKNPTAFYLCASSIAGTGVDNEQFFGPGTRLTVL.

This chain joins TRBV6-4 and TRBJ2-2, with a weak D call TRBD2 (6 bases). Germline lookup yields CDR1 MRHNA and CDR2 SNTAGT. V lost 6 bases and J lost 6, with 14 bases in between. This CDR3 contains 14 residues. CDR3 protein: CASRELAGAGELFF. The CDR3 coding sequence is TGTGCCAGCAGAGAACTAGCCGGGGCCGGGGAGCTGTTTTTT.

The V and J genes are TRBV5-1 and TRBJ2-3; TRBD2 agrees at 8 bases. CDR1 SGHRS and CDR2 YFSETQ come from the germline V gene. This CDR3 comprises 14 residues. The V gene end was trimmed by 5 bases and the J gene end by 3 bases; junction bases not matched to a gene: 5. The CDR3: CASRGTSGTDTQYF. CDR3 nucleotides: TGCGCCAGCAGGGGGACTAGTGGTACAGATACGCAGTATTTT.

This clone was counted only a few times. V and J are TRBV9 and TRBJ1-3, with a weak D call TRBD1 (5 bases). This CDR3 is built from 14 residues. Looked up from germline, CDR1 is SGDLS and CDR2 is YYNGEE. Trimming took 0 bases from V and 1 from J, leaving 5 bases between them. Here the CDR3 reads CASSVEGSGNTIYF. CDR3 nucleotides: TGTGCCAGCAGCGTAGAGGGGTCTGGAAACACCATATATTTT. Filled out from reference TRBV9 and TRBJ1-3, the complete variable domain reads DSGVTQTPKHLITATGQRVTLRCSPRSGDLSVYWYQQSLDQGLQFLIQYYNGEERAKGNILERFSAQQFPDLHSELNLSSLELGDSALYFCASSVEGSGNTIYFGEGSWLTVV.